These 18 T cell receptor beta chains were sequenced from one sample in a study of breast tumors, draining lymph nodes, adjacent tissues (dated by TCRdb to between 2015 and 2016). Lymph node samples were obtained from the axillary draining lymph nodes of breast cancer patients. Receptor amplification or capture employed multiplex PCR. TCRdb lists the instrument as Illumina HiSeq 2000. In TCRdb, the public reads were trimmed at Q25 with fastp and aligned with MiXCR, with productive beta chains retained. Every CDR3 protein is listed once, alongside the most common genes and DNA of its rows. Within this sample are over 200,000 distinct CDR3 sequences, with about a third of them counted one time only. Around 1.5% of the sample lies in the top ten. The sample consisted of axillary lymph node tissue. These receptors all stem from a female donor with breast cancer. Some clones in this sample may be carry-over from other donors' samples.

This clonotype was detected ten times or more. The chain couples TRBV2 to TRBJ2-7; the match to TRBD2 covers 14 bases. Germline values: CDR1 SNHLY, CDR2 FYNNEI. Trimming removed 4 bases from V and 1 base from J; junction bases left unmatched: 3. This CDR3 spans 16 amino acids. CDR3 nucleotide sequence: TGTGCCAGCAGTGGGACTAGCGGGAGGCCTTCCTACGAGCAGTACTTC. Its translation: CASSGTSGRPSYEQYF.

This clonotype occurred a few times. The chain links TRBV6-5 to TRBJ1-1; TRBD1 is a possible D gene (6 bases). The CDR3 runs 15 residues. Germline-derived CDR1 and CDR2 are MNHEY and SVGAGI. V was trimmed by 5 bases and J by 1 base, leaving 14 bases between them. The DNA for the CDR3 is TGTGCCAGCAGTCGACAGGCGAGTTGGAACACTGAAGCTTTCTTT. It translates to CASSRQASWNTEAFF.

Worth noting for this clonotype: One base away lies a much larger clone, so this may be a sequencing read error. The chain recombines TRBV6-1 with TRBJ2-3; 8 nucleotides line up with TRBD2. The CDR3 has 15 residues. The germline gives CDR1 MNHNS, CDR2 SASEGT. V was clipped by 5 bases and J by 2 bases; unmatched bases: 6. The CDR3 sequence: CASSQLAADTDTQYF. CDR3 nucleotides: TGTGCCAGCAGTCAACTAGCGGCCGACACAGATACGCAGTATTTT.

The chain joins TRBV5-1 to TRBJ1-1; 7 nucleotides match TRBD1. This CDR3 is built from 15 residues. Germline V gives CDR1 SGHRS, CDR2 YFSETQ. The junction had 6 bases not matched to a gene; V was cut back by 0 bases and J by 4 bases. The CDR3: CASSLGDRESTEAFF. For the CDR3, the DNA is TGCGCCAGCAGCTTGGGTGACAGGGAATCCACTGAAGCTTTCTTT.

The chain carries TRBV5-1 and TRBJ2-7, with TRBD1 identical over 7 bases. This CDR3 has 12 residues. Trimming removed 7 bases from V and 6 bases from J; junction bases left unmatched: 7. The germline gives CDR1 SGHRS, CDR2 YFSETQ. CDR3: CASFTGELEQYF. The CDR3 DNA follows: TGCGCCAGCTTCACAGGGGAACTCGAGCAGTACTTC.

The J gene is TRBJ2-4, the V gene TRBV20-1; TRBD1 aligns across 10 bases. The J segment lost 0 bases and the V segment lost 4 bases, leaving 12 bases of the junction unmatched. CDR1 is DFQATT and CDR2 is SNEGSKA in the germline V gene (reference sequence). The CDR3 totals 18 residues. Written as DNA, the CDR3 is TGCAGTGCTAAGCTAGGACAGACAGGGGGCATAGCCAAAAACATTCAGTACTTC. Its translation is CSAKLGQTGGIAKNIQYF.

In this sample, this clonotype turned up many times. The CDR3 DNA is TGTGCCAGCAGCTCGACGACGGCGAACACCGGGGAGCTGTTTTTT. It yields the protein CASSSTTANTGELFF. The V and J genes are TRBV5-5 and TRBJ2-2; D is unresolved. The V end lost 3 bases, the J end lost 0 bases, and 9 bases lay between the germline ends. This CDR3 region has 15 residues. CDR1 is SGHKS, CDR2 YYEKEE, per germline (reference sequence).

The table lists this clonotype with many counts. J is TRBJ2-6 and V is TRBV2; 7 nucleotides align to TRBD1. With V trimmed by 6 bases and J by 0 bases, 5 bases remained unmatched. Germline lookup yields CDR1 SNHLY and CDR2 FYNNEI. This CDR3 region has 16 residues. Here the CDR3 DNA reads TGTGCCAGCAGAAGGGACAGAGACTCTGGGGCCAACGTCCTGACTTTC. Amino acids: CASRRDRDSGANVLTF.

V is TRBV6-2 or TRBV6-3 and J is TRBJ2-7; no reliable D call. CDR3 length: 16 amino acids. V lost 0 bases and J 6 bases, leaving 18 bases between the germline ends. Germline lookup yields CDR1 MNHEY and CDR2 SVGEGT. CDR3 DNA: TGTGCCAGCAGTTACTCGCCCGCGCCGGGTGGAAGCGAGCAGTACTTC. This sequence encodes CASSYSPAPGGSEQYF.

V and J are TRBV29-1 and TRBJ2-6; 8 bases agree with TRBD2. Looked up from germline, CDR1 is SQVTM and CDR2 is ANQGSEA. The CDR3 is 13 residues long. V gave up 6 bases and J gave up 4 bases; unmatched junction bases: 2. The CDR3 loop reads CSVGGGGANVLTF. The DNA for the CDR3 is TGCAGCGTGGGCGGGGGGGGGGCCAACGTCCTGACTTTC.

This clonotype was seen repeatedly, ten times or more. This chain connects TRBV3-1 to TRBJ1-6, with 9 bases identical to TRBD1. Germline assignment: CDR1 LGHDT and CDR2 YNNKEL (reference sequence). This CDR3 region has 15 residues. V shed 4 bases, J shed 5 bases, and the junction held 3 bases outside the gene matches. In DNA, the CDR3 is TGTGCCAGCAGCCCCCGACAGGGGGATAATTCACCCCTCCACTTT. This gives the protein CASSPRQGDNSPLHF.

This clonotype has a count of ten or more. The rearrangement joins TRBV6-2 or TRBV6-3 to TRBJ2-7; TRBD1 might be the D (6 bases). Germline CDR1 MNHEY, CDR2 SVGEGT. Trimming pared 4 bases from V and 4 bases from J, leaving 11 bases between. CDR3 length: 13 amino acids. In nucleotides, the CDR3 is TGTGCCAGCAGTTTCGGGACAAAATACGAGCAGTACTTC. This sequence encodes CASSFGTKYEQYF.

This clonotype was counted many times. The chain couples TRBV12-3 or TRBV12-4 to TRBJ2-3, with 11 bases lining up with TRBD2. The CDR3 runs 17 residues. The junction had 8 bases not matched to a gene; V was cut back by 6 bases and J by 0 bases. Written as DNA, the CDR3 is TGTGCCAGCAGCCATATTTGGACTAGCGGGAGCACAGATACGCAGTATTTT. This sequence encodes CASSHIWTSGSTDTQYF.

The chain is built from TRBV5-1 and TRBJ2-3; D is ambiguous. Germline V CDR1 and CDR2: SGHRS, YFSETQ. The CDR3 is 14 residues long. Trimming removed 3 bases from V and 3 bases from J, with 11 bases in between. CDR3 sequence: CASSSTGMTDTQYF. Written as DNA, the CDR3 is TGCGCCAGCAGCTCGACGGGTATGACAGATACGCAGTATTTT. Combining the CDR3 with reference TRBV5-1 and TRBJ2-3 gives the whole variable domain KAGVTQTPRYLIKTRGQQVTLSCSPISGHRSVSWYQQTPGQGLQFLFEYFSETQRNKGNFPGRFSGRQFSNSRSEMNVSTLELGDSALYLCASSSTGMTDTQYFGPGTRLTVL.

Many counts were recorded for this clonotype. The genes are TRBV6-1 and TRBJ2-5, with D possibly being TRBD1 or TRBD2 (5 bases each). CDR1 MNHNS and CDR2 SASEGT come from the germline V gene. The ends were cut back, 1 base at V and 0 bases at J, with 9 bases in the middle. This CDR3 region has 15 residues. Here the CDR3 reads CASSEVWGYQETQYF. The CDR3 coding sequence is TGTGCCAGCAGTGAAGTCTGGGGGTACCAAGAGACCCAGTACTTC.

The V and J genes are TRBV5-1 and TRBJ2-5, with D unresolved. Germline CDR1 and CDR2: SGHRS and YFSETQ. The V gene lost 1 base and the J gene lost 5 bases, with 15 bases spanning the gap. The CDR3 contains 15 residues. CDR3 in amino acids: CASSLSPIQHETQYF. The CDR3 DNA is TGCGCCAGCAGCTTGTCTCCTATACAACACGAGACCCAGTACTTC. Filled out from reference TRBV5-1 and TRBJ2-5, the complete variable domain reads KAGVTQTPRYLIKTRGQQVTLSCSPISGHRSVSWYQQTPGQGLQFLFEYFSETQRNKGNFPGRFSGRQFSNSRSEMNVSTLELGDSALYLCASSLSPIQHETQYFGPGTRLLVL.

This clonotype occurred many times. The chain joins TRBV12-3 or TRBV12-4 to TRBJ2-7, with D unresolved. The CDR3 loop spans 16 amino acids. Trimming removed 3 bases from V and 1 base from J, with 16 bases in between. The CDR3 is CASSFGRPLGSYEQYF. CDR3 DNA: TGTGCCAGCAGTTTTGGCCGGCCCTTAGGATCCTACGAGCAGTACTTC.

In this sample, this clonotype turned up many times. This CDR3 reads CASSEVGTGVYEQYF. The DNA of the CDR3 is TGTGCCAGCAGTGAAGTGGGGACAGGGGTCTACGAGCAGTACTTC. The chain has TRBV6-5 and TRBJ2-7, with 10 nucleotides matching TRBD1. Germline CDR1 reads MNHEY; CDR2 reads SVGAGI. This CDR3 is built from 15 residues. Trimming at V came to 5 bases and at J to 3 bases, leaving 7 bases not matched to a gene.